The clone carrying this T cell receptor beta chain was detected only once. The antigen remains undetermined. Losses at the gene ends were 2 bases for V and 4 bases for J; bases not matched to a gene: 9. CDR1 and CDR2 (germline): MGHRA, YSYEKL. This CDR3 comprises 16 residues. One entry per CDR3 protein results from TCRdb running MiXCR on the RT-PCR reads. The sample has 500,000 or so distinct CDR3 sequences, about a tenth seen once. This sample stems from a study of response to subunit inactivated influenza vaccine. Study-wide results and limits: The authors offered the suggestion that each seasonal influenza vaccination recruits few new T cells.

V usage is TRBV4-1 and J usage is TRBJ2-7; 9 positions agree with TRBD1. The input for sequencing was PBMCs from blood, taken roughly 47 days after vaccination. This receptor was identified in a man over 45 who received an inactivated influenza vaccine. DNA for the CDR3: TGCGCCAGCAGCCAAACCCGGGACAGGGAGGATTACGAGCAGTACTTC. Protein sequence: CASSQTRDREDYEQYF.